This T cell receptor (beta chain) was observed in a study of T cell responses to AZD1222 COVID-19 vaccine. Points from the study as a whole: Only a handful of people who got AZD1222 tested seropositive at baseline.

Worth noting for this clone: As yet, its antigen is unknown.

The repertoire was sequenced with immunoSEQ multiplex PCR; TCRdb's copy has only in-frame clones and lacks some. This repertoire shows 110,000 or so clones, around 89% found once; its top ten account for roughly 3.8%. The sample here was peripheral blood, taken 28 days after the second AZD1222 dose. The TCR sequence derives from an adult who received the AZD1222 COVID-19 vaccine.

The CDR3 DNA follows: TGTGCCAGCAGCTCAGGACGGGGGCAGGGATATGGCTACACCTTC. Encoded protein: CASSSGRGQGYGYTF. The chain recombines TRBV7-2 with TRBJ1-2; D might be TRBD1 (6 bases). The V gene's germline CDR1 is SGHTA and CDR2 FQGNSA. The germline V and J ends were trimmed by 4 bases and 5 bases, with 17 bases remaining between them. The CDR3 extends over 15 amino acids.